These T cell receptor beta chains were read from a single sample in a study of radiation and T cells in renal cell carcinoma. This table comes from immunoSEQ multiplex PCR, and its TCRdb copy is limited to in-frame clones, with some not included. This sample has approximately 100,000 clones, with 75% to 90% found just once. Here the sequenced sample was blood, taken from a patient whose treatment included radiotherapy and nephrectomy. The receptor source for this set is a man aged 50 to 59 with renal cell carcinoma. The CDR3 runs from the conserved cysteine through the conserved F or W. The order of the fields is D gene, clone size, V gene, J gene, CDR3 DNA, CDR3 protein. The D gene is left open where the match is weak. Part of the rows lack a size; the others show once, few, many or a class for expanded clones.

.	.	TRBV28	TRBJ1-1	TGTGCCAGCAGTTTGTCTTTTTTGTCAGGAACCATGAACACTGAAGCTTTCTTT	CASSLSFLSGTMNTEAFF
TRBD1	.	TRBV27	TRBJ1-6	TGTGCCAGCAGTTTCACGGGACAGGCCTTAGAGTTTTCACCCCTCCACTTT	CASSFTGQALEFSPLHF
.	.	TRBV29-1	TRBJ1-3	TGCAGCGCCGTGGCCCTAATAGGCCCCGGAAACACCATATATTTT	CSAVALIGPGNTIYF
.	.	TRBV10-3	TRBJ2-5	TGTGCCATCAGTGGGGGGATGGAAGAGACCCAGTACTTC	CAISGGMEETQYF
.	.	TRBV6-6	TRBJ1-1	TGTGCCAGCAGCCAAGACCAAGTGGCGAACACTGAAGCTTTCTTT	CASSQDQVANTEAFF
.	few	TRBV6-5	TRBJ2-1	TGTGCCAGCAGCGGGGTAAAATCCTACAATGAGCAGTTCTTC	CASSGVKSYNEQFF
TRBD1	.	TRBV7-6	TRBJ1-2	TGTGCCAGCAGCTCGGGACAGGTTTTCGGCTACACCTTC	CASSSGQVFGYTF
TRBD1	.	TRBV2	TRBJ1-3	TGTGCCAGCAGTGGACAGGGCGGAAACACCATATATTTT	CASSGQGGNTIYF
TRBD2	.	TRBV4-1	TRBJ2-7	TGCGCCAGCAGCCAAGATAACGCGGGGGGCCGGGCGGTCACGTACGAGCAGTACTTC	CASSQDNAGGRAVTYEQYF
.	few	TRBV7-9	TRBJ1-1	TGTGCCAGCAGGCCCGTCGCCTGGAACACTGAAGCTTTCTTT	CASRPVAWNTEAFF
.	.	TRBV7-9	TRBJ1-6	TGTGCCAGCAGCTCTTTAACGGATTCACCCCTCCACTTT	CASSSLTDSPLHF
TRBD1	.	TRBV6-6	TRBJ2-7	TGTGCCAGCAGCGACCGGGACAGGGGTGGGGACGAGCAGTACTTC	CASSDRDRGGDEQYF
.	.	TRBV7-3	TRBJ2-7	TGTGCCAGCAGCTTCGAGGAGGGGCGCGAGCAGTACTTC	CASSFEEGREQYF
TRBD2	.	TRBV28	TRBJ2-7	TGTGCCAGCAGTTTCGGGACTAGCGGGAACTCCTACGAGCAGTACTTC	CASSFGTSGNSYEQYF
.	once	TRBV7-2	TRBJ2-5	TGTGCCAGCAGCTTAGGGGGCCAAATCCAAGAGACCCAGTACTTC	CASSLGGQIQETQYF
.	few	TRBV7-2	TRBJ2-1	TGTGCCAGTTCCACCCCTAAGGGGAATGAGCAGTTCTTC	CASSTPKGNEQFF
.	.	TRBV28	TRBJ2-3	TGTGCCAGCGGACCCGGTACGCAGTATTTT	CASGPGTQYF
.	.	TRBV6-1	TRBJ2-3	TGTGCCAGCAGTGAAGGGCAGGACAGAACAGATACGCAGTATTTT	CASSEGQDRTDTQYF
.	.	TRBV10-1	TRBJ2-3	TGCGCCAGCAGTGCCACCCGCCAGGATACGCAGTATTTT	CASSATRQDTQYF
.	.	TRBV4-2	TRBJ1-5	TGTGCCAGCAGCCAAGATTGGGGGGGACGGCCCCAGCATTTT	CASSQDWGGRPQHF
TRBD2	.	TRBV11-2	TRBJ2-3	TGTGCCAGCAGCACCCGACTAGCGGGAGAAACTAGCACAGATACGCAGTATTTT	CASSTRLAGETSTDTQYF
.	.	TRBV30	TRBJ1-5	TGTGCCTGGAGTGAAAAAGGCCAGCTTTCGCCCCAGCATTTT	CAWSEKGQLSPQHF
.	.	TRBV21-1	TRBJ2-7	TGTGCCAGCAGCAAAGAGCTGCGGGGGAGTGGGGTCGAGCAGTACTTC	CASSKELRGSGVEQYF
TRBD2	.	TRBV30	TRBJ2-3	TGTGCCTGGAGGAAACGGAGCGGGAGGGAACCAGATACGCAGTATTTT	CAWRKRSGREPDTQYF
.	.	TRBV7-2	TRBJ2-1	TGTGCCAGCAGCTCGGACTACCCTCTCTCCTACAATGAGCAGTTCTTC	CASSSDYPLSYNEQFF
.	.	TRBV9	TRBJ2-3	TGTGCCAGCAGCGTAGGAGGGGCTGATACGCAGTATTTT	CASSVGGADTQYF
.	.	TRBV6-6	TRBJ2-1	TGTGCCAGCAGTTACAACAATGAGCAGTTCTTC	CASSYNNEQFF
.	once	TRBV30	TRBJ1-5	TGTGCCTGGATCGTTCCCCAGGGGATGGATTATAGCAATCAGCCCCAGCATTTT	CAWIVPQGMDYSNQPQHF
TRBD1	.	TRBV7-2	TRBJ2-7	TGTGCCAGCAGCTTAGCGCACGGACAGGGACCCTTCTCGAAGCAGTACTTC	CASSLAHGQGPFSKQYF
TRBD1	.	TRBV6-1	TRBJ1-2	TGTGCCAGCAGGCCCGGGACAGGGGTACGCTATGGCTACACCTTC	CASRPGTGVRYGYTF
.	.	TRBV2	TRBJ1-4	TGTGCCAGCAGTGTGATTGCAGGGCTTGAAAAACTGTTTTTT	CASSVIAGLEKLFF
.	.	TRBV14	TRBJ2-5	TGTGCCAGCAGCCAATGGTCAGGGCCCAAGCGAGAGACCCAGTACTTC	CASSQWSGPKRETQYF
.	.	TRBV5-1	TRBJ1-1	TGCGCCAGCAGCCCTTCCGGGGCGAACACTGAAGCTTTCTTT	CASSPSGANTEAFF
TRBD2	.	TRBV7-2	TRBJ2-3	TGTGCCAGCAGCGGAGACATCGGGAGGATGGCAGATACGCAGTATTTT	CASSGDIGRMADTQYF
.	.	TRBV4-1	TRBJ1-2	TGCGCCAGCAGCCAAACCCTTGATAACTATGGCTACACCTTC	CASSQTLDNYGYTF
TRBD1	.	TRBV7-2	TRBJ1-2	TGTGCCAGCAGCTTGGGACAGTCTCCTGGCTATGGCTACACCTTC	CASSLGQSPGYGYTF
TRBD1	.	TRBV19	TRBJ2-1	TGTGCCAGTAGTAAACCGGGACAGGAATACAATGAGCAGTTCTTC	CASSKPGQEYNEQFF
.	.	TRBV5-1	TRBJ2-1	TGCGCCAGCACCCTTTTCGGGACGGTCGGCGATGAGCAGTTCTTC	CASTLFGTVGDEQFF
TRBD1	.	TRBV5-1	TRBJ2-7	TGCGCCAGCAGCTTGGGGACAGGGGCCCGCTACGAGCAGTACTTC	CASSLGTGARYEQYF
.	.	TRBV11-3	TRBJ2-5	TGTGCCAGCAGCTCCTGGGACGGGGCCCAAGAGACCCAGTACTTC	CASSSWDGAQETQYF
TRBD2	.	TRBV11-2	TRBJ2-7	TGTGCCAGCAGCTTATCTGGCGGGAGTCCATACGAGCAGTACTTC	CASSLSGGSPYEQYF
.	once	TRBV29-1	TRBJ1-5	TGCAGCGTCGCTGGAGGGATCAATCAGCCCCAGCATTTT	CSVAGGINQPQHF
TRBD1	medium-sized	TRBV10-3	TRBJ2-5	TGTGCCATCAGTGAGGGGGACAGGGGCCCCCAAGAGACCCAGTACTTC	CAISEGDRGPQETQYF
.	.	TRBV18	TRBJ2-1	TGTGCCAGCTCACCGCCGAGACAGACCACCTACAATGAGCAGTTCTTC	CASSPPRQTTYNEQFF
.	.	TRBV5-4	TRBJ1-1	TGTGCCAGCAGCGCCCCGGACAAGATGAACACTGAAGCTTTCTTT	CASSAPDKMNTEAFF
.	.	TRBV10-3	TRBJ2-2	TGTGCCATCAGTGAGTCGGGGGCGGACACCGGGGAGCTGTTTTTT	CAISESGADTGELFF
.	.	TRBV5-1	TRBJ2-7	TGCGCCAGCGCACTCGCCTACGAGCAGTACTTC	CASALAYEQYF
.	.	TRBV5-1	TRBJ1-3	TGCGCCAGCAGCTTAATGACAGGACCCTCTGGAAACACCATATATTTT	CASSLMTGPSGNTIYF
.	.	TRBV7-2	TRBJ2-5	TGTGCCAGCAGCTTAAATAATCGAGAGACCCAGTACTTC	CASSLNNRETQYF
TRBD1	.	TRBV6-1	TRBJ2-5	TGTGCCAGCAGTGCCCCATGGGGACAGAGAGATACCCAGTACTTC	CASSAPWGQRDTQYF